This TCR beta chain was recovered during a study of T cell repertoires in cytomegalovirus infection. About the study: Through public TCR beta signatures, both CMV infection and matching HLA type were indicated.

This CDR3 has 17 residues. CDR1 is SGHAT, CDR2 FQNNGV, per germline. With V trimmed by 5 bases and J by 7 bases, 12 bases remained unmatched. Comment on this clonotype: The antigen remains unidentified.

Study-wide results and limits: Dominating the ex vivo response were HLA-C-restricted CMV-specific TCR beta clonotypes.

TCRdb independently ran MiXCR on the reads; one entry per CDR3 protein. The sample shows just under 550,000 distinct CDR3 sequences, around 27% of them seen only once. The receptor was derived from a human donor in good health (CMV status not recorded). Some clones in this sample may be carry-over from other donors' samples. Sequencing was performed on PBMCs. The genes are TRBV11-2 and TRBJ1-4; 11 nucleotides line up with TRBD1. CDR3 residues: CASSLFPGQGVIEKLFF. The CDR3 DNA sequence: TGTGCCAGCAGCCTCTTCCCGGGACAGGGGGTCATTGAAAAACTGTTTTTT.